This is a list of T cell receptor beta chains from one sample in a study of T cells in Graves' hyperthyroidism and ophthalmopathy. TCRdb recomputed calls from the multiplex PCR reads with MiXCR, one row per CDR3 protein. The sample gives about 270,000 distinct CDR3 sequences, 15% of which show up once; roughly 31% is in the top ten. Material: blood. Receptor source: a woman aged 45-65 years with Graves' hyperthyroidism that later progressed to Graves' ophthalmopathy. Both conserved end residues are part of each CDR3. A D gene is named only where the DNA matches it firmly. Clone sizes are given selectively: once, few, many, or a class where the clone is expanded.

abundance: -
v_gene: TRBV20-1
j_gene: TRBJ1-6
d_gene: TRBD1
CDR3aa: CSARGIGPGQGLNSPLHF
CDR3nt: TGCAGTGCTAGAGGTATCGGACCGGGACAGGGCCTTAATTCACCCCTCCACTTT

abundance: many
v_gene: TRBV30
j_gene: TRBJ1-2
d_gene: -
CDR3aa: CAWTPGFLRGYTF
CDR3nt: TGTGCCTGGACACCAGGTTTCCTTCGGGGCTACACCTTC

abundance: many
v_gene: TRBV27
j_gene: TRBJ1-5
d_gene: -
CDR3aa: CASRGGTRNQPQHF
CDR3nt: TGTGCCAGCAGGGGCGGGACGCGGAATCAGCCCCAGCATTTT

abundance: many
v_gene: TRBV15
j_gene: TRBJ2-1
d_gene: TRBD2
CDR3aa: CATSGELAGVSNEQFF
CDR3nt: TGTGCCACCAGCGGGGAACTAGCGGGGGTCTCCAATGAGCAGTTCTTC

abundance: many
v_gene: TRBV3-1
j_gene: TRBJ1-5
d_gene: -
CDR3aa: CASSQDPNGDQPQHF
CDR3nt: TGTGCCAGCAGCCAAGATCCGAACGGCGATCAGCCCCAGCATTTT

abundance: many
v_gene: TRBV29-1
j_gene: TRBJ2-1
d_gene: TRBD2
CDR3aa: CSVVNSGRAFEQFF
CDR3nt: TGCAGCGTTGTTAATAGCGGGAGGGCCTTTGAGCAGTTCTTC

abundance: many
v_gene: TRBV5-1
j_gene: TRBJ2-7
d_gene: -
CDR3aa: CASSSTGTTGGEQYF
CDR3nt: TGCGCCAGCAGCTCGACCGGGACCACCGGCGGCGAGCAGTACTTC

abundance: many
v_gene: TRBV5-1
j_gene: TRBJ2-7
d_gene: -
CDR3aa: CASSRGTVFYEQYF
CDR3nt: TGCGCCAGCAGCCGGGGGACAGTATTCTACGAGCAGTACTTC

abundance: -
v_gene: TRBV7-2
j_gene: TRBJ2-7
d_gene: TRBD2
CDR3aa: CASSLRGGDSYEQYF
CDR3nt: TGTGCCAGCAGCCTCCGGGGGGGGGACTCCTACGAGCAGTACTTC

abundance: -
v_gene: TRBV19
j_gene: TRBJ1-5
d_gene: -
CDR3aa: CASSLTGTYNQPQHF
CDR3nt: TGTGCCAGTAGTCTGACCGGGACTTATAATCAGCCCCAGCATTTT

abundance: many
v_gene: TRBV30
j_gene: TRBJ2-2
d_gene: -
CDR3aa: CAWSGAIRTGELFF
CDR3nt: TGTGCCTGGAGTGGGGCCATCAGAACCGGGGAGCTGTTTTTT

abundance: -
v_gene: TRBV5-1
j_gene: TRBJ2-3
d_gene: TRBD2
CDR3aa: CASSLTSGGNTDTQYF
CDR3nt: TGCGCCAGCAGCTTGACTAGCGGGGGGAACACAGATACGCAGTATTTT

abundance: -
v_gene: TRBV3-1
j_gene: TRBJ1-6
d_gene: TRBD1
CDR3aa: CASSHQGATRNSPLHF
CDR3nt: TGTGCCAGCAGCCACCAGGGGGCCACCAGGAATTCACCCCTCCACTTT

abundance: -
v_gene: TRBV25-1
j_gene: TRBJ2-5
d_gene: -
CDR3aa: CASSEGAEETQYF
CDR3nt: TGTGCCAGCAGTGAGGGGGCGGAAGAGACCCAGTACTTC

abundance: -
v_gene: TRBV2
j_gene: TRBJ1-3
d_gene: -
CDR3aa: CASREAAHTPGNTIYF
CDR3nt: TGTGCCAGCAGAGAAGCCGCCCATACTCCTGGAAACACCATATATTTT

abundance: many
v_gene: TRBV12-3/TRBV12-4
j_gene: TRBJ2-1
d_gene: TRBD2
CDR3aa: CASSFTSGRVNEQFF
CDR3nt: TGTGCCAGCAGTTTCACTAGCGGGAGGGTCAATGAGCAGTTCTTC

abundance: -
v_gene: TRBV4-1
j_gene: TRBJ2-5
d_gene: TRBD1
CDR3aa: CASSQGTGGAGETQYF
CDR3nt: TGCGCCAGCAGCCAAGGGACAGGGGGCGCCGGGGAGACCCAGTACTTC

abundance: many
v_gene: TRBV28
j_gene: TRBJ2-3
d_gene: -
CDR3aa: CASSLGGSTDTQYF
CDR3nt: TGTGCCAGCAGTTTAGGAGGGAGCACAGATACGCAGTATTTT

abundance: few
v_gene: TRBV2
j_gene: TRBJ2-1
d_gene: -
CDR3aa: CASSESGASRYEQFF
CDR3nt: TGTGCCAGCAGTGAAAGTGGGGCCAGCCGCTATGAGCAGTTCTTC

abundance: many
v_gene: TRBV14
j_gene: TRBJ1-1
d_gene: -
CDR3aa: CASSFRPGRGNTEAFF
CDR3nt: TGTGCCAGCAGCTTCCGACCGGGACGGGGGAACACTGAAGCTTTCTTT

abundance: many
v_gene: TRBV28
j_gene: TRBJ2-7
d_gene: -
CDR3aa: CASNRGTVNYEQYF
CDR3nt: TGTGCCAGCAATCGTGGGACGGTGAACTACGAGCAGTACTTC

abundance: -
v_gene: TRBV6-1
j_gene: TRBJ2-5
d_gene: -
CDR3aa: CASSDQVFQETQYF
CDR3nt: TGTGCCAGCAGTGACCAAGTCTTCCAAGAGACCCAGTACTTC

abundance: many
v_gene: TRBV5-1
j_gene: TRBJ2-7
d_gene: TRBD1
CDR3aa: CASSLVTGDTYEQYF
CDR3nt: TGCGCCAGCAGCTTGGTGACAGGGGATACCTACGAGCAGTACTTC

abundance: many
v_gene: TRBV28
j_gene: TRBJ2-7
d_gene: -
CDR3aa: CASRLVQSSYEQYF
CDR3nt: TGTGCCAGCAGGCTAGTACAGAGCTCCTACGAGCAGTACTTC

abundance: many
v_gene: TRBV12-3/TRBV12-4
j_gene: TRBJ1-5
d_gene: TRBD1
CDR3aa: CASSLGTGYQPQHF
CDR3nt: TGTGCCAGCAGTTTAGGGACAGGATATCAGCCCCAGCATTTT

abundance: -
v_gene: TRBV10-2
j_gene: TRBJ2-3
d_gene: TRBD2
CDR3aa: CASSDTGTSGFTDTQYF
CDR3nt: TGCGCCAGCAGTGACACCGGGACTAGCGGTTTCACAGATACGCAGTATTTT

abundance: many
v_gene: TRBV30
j_gene: TRBJ2-7
d_gene: TRBD1
CDR3aa: CAWRRDRGLNEQYF
CDR3nt: TGTGCCTGGAGGAGGGACAGGGGATTAAACGAGCAGTACTTC

abundance: many
v_gene: TRBV3-1
j_gene: TRBJ2-1
d_gene: -
CDR3aa: CASSQDHQDSNEQFF
CDR3nt: TGTGCCAGCAGCCAAGATCACCAGGACAGCAATGAGCAGTTCTTC

abundance: many
v_gene: TRBV20-1
j_gene: TRBJ2-3
d_gene: TRBD2
CDR3aa: CSARRGFRTDTQYF
CDR3nt: TGCAGTGCTAGGCGGGGGTTCCGCACAGATACGCAGTATTTT

abundance: -
v_gene: TRBV6-2/TRBV6-3
j_gene: TRBJ1-2
d_gene: TRBD1
CDR3aa: CASSYSKRGLNGYTF
CDR3nt: TGTGCCAGCAGTTACTCGAAGAGGGGGCTGAATGGCTACACCTTC

abundance: many
v_gene: TRBV30
j_gene: TRBJ2-7
d_gene: TRBD2
CDR3aa: CAWSPPERETYEQYF
CDR3nt: TGTGCCTGGAGTCCCCCTGAGCGGGAGACCTACGAGCAGTACTTC

abundance: many
v_gene: TRBV20-1
j_gene: TRBJ2-1
d_gene: TRBD2
CDR3aa: CSAVLAGHNEQFF
CDR3nt: TGCAGTGCAGTACTAGCGGGCCACAATGAGCAGTTCTTC

abundance: -
v_gene: TRBV18
j_gene: TRBJ2-7
d_gene: -
CDR3aa: CASSPRDLRPYEQYF
CDR3nt: TGTGCCAGCTCACCGAGGGACTTAAGACCCTACGAGCAGTACTTC

abundance: many
v_gene: TRBV5-1
j_gene: TRBJ2-2
d_gene: -
CDR3aa: CASSLAGALNTGELFF
CDR3nt: TGCGCCAGCAGCTTGGCCGGGGCACTGAACACCGGGGAGCTGTTTTTT

abundance: many
v_gene: TRBV7-8
j_gene: TRBJ1-5
d_gene: TRBD1
CDR3aa: CASSYLRDRNQPQHF
CDR3nt: TGTGCCAGCAGCTACCTCCGGGACAGGAATCAGCCCCAGCATTTT